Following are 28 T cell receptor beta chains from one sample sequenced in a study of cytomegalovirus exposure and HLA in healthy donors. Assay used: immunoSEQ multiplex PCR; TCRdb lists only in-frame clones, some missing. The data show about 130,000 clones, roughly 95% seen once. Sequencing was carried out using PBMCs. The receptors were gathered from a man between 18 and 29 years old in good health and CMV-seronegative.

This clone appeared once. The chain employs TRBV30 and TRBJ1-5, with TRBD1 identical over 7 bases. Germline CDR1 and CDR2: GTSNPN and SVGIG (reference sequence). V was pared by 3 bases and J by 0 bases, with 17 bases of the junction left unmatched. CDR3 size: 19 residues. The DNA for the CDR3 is TGTGCCTGGAGCCTTAGACAGGGAAGCACACTCTATAGCAATCAGCCCCAGCATTTT. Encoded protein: CAWSLRQGSTLYSNQPQHF.

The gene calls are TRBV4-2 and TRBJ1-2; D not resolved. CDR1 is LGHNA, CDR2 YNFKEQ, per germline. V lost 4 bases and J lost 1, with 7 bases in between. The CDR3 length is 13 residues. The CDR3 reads CASSPRDNYGYTF. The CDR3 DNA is TGTGCCAGCAGCCCCCGCGATAACTATGGCTACACCTTC.

CDR3: CASSLAGTSGYNEQFF. The CDR3, as DNA: TGTGCCAGCAGCTTAGCGGGGACTAGCGGATACAATGAGCAGTTCTTC. The chain links TRBV7-6 to TRBJ2-1; 11 nucleotides line up with TRBD2. The CDR3 covers 16 residues. Germline trimming cut 0 bases from V and 4 bases from J; bases unmatched to any gene: 2. Germline assignment: CDR1 SGHVS and CDR2 FNYEAQ. Together with reference TRBV7-6 and TRBJ2-1, the CDR3 gives the full variable domain: GAGVSQSPRYKVTKRGQDVALRCDPISGHVSLYWYRQALGQGPEFLTYFNYEAQQDKSGLPNDRFSAERPEGSISTLTIQRTEQRDSAMYRCASSLAGTSGYNEQFFGPGTRLTVL.

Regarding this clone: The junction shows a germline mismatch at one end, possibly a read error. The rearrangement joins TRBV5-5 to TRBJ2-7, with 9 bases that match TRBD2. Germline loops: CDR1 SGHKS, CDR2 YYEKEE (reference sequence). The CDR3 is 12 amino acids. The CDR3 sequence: CASSLEPSGALF. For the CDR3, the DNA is TGTGCCAGCAGCTTGGAGCCTAGCGGGGCGCTCTTC.

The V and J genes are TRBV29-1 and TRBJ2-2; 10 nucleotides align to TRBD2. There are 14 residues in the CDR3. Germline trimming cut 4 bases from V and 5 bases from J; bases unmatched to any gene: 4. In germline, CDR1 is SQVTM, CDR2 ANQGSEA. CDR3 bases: TGCAGCGTTGCTCTAGCGGGAGTTACCGGGGAGCTGTTTTTT. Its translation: CSVALAGVTGELFF.

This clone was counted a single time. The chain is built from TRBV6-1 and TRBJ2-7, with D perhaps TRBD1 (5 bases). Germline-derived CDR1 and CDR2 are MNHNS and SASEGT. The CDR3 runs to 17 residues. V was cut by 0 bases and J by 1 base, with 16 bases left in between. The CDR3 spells CASSEAAQGPLSYEQYF. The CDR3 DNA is TGTGCCAGCAGTGAAGCTGCCCAGGGTCCATTATCCTACGAGCAGTACTTC.

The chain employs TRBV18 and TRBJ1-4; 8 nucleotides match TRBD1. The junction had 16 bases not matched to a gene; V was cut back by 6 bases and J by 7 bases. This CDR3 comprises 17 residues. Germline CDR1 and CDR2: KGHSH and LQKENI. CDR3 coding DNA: TGTGCCAGCTCCCTGGACAGGGTAACTACCCTGGGTGAAAAACTGTTTTTT. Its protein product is CASSLDRVTTLGEKLFF. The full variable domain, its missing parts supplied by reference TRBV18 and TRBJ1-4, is NAGVMQNPRHLVRRRGQEARLRCSPMKGHSHVYWYRQLPEEGLKFMVYLQKENIIDESGMPKERFSAEFPKEGPSILRIQQVVRGDSAAYFCASSLDRVTTLGEKLFFGSGTQLSVL.

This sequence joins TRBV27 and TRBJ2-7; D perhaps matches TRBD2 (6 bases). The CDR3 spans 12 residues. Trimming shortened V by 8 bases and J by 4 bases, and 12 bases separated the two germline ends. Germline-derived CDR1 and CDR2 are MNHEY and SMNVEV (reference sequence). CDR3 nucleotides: TGTGCCAGCGGCTTCGGGAGATACGAGCAGTACTTC. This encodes CASGFGRYEQYF.

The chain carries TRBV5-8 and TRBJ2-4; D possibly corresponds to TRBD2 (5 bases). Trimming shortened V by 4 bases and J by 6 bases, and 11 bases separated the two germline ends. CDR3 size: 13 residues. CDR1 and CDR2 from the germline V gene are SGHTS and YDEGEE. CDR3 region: CASSPEGVNIQYF. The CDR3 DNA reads TGTGCCAGCAGCCCCGAGGGAGTAAACATTCAGTACTTC.

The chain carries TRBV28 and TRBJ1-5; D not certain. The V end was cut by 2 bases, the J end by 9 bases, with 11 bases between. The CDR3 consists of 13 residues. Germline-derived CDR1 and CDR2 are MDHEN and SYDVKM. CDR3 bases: TGTGCCAGCAGTTTAGCAGCGGGTAGGCCCCAGCATTTT. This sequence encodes CASSLAAGRPQHF. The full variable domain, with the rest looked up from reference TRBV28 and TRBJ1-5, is DVKVTQSSRYLVKRTGEKVFLECVQDMDHENMFWYRQDPGLGLRLIYFSYDVKMKEKGDIPEGYSVSREKKERFSLILESASTNQTSMYLCASSLAAGRPQHFGDGTRLSIL.

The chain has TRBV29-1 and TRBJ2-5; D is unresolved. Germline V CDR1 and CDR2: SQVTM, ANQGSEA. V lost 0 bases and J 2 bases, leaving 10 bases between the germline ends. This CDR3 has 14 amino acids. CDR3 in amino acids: CSVEDRALQETQYF. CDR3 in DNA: TGCAGCGTTGAAGATCGAGCCCTACAAGAGACCCAGTACTTC.

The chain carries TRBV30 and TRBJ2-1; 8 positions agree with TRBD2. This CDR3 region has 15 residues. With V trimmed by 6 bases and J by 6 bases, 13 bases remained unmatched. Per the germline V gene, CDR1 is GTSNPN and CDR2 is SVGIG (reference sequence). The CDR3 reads CACVLGLAAANEQFF. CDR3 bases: TGTGCCTGTGTCCTTGGACTAGCAGCGGCCAATGAGCAGTTCTTC.

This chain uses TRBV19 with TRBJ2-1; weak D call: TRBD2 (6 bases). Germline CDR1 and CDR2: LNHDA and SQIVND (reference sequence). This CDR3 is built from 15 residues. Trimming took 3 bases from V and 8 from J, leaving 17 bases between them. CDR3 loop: CASSMIYGGFDEQFF. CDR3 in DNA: TGTGCCAGTAGTATGATCTACGGAGGGTTCGATGAGCAGTTCTTC.

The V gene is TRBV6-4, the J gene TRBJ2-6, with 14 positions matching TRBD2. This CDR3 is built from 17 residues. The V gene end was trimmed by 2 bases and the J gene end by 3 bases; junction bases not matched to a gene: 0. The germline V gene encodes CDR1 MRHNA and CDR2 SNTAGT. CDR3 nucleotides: TGTGCCAGCAGTGACGGGACTAGCGGGAGTGGGGCCAACGTCCTGACTTTC. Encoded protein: CASSDGTSGSGANVLTF.

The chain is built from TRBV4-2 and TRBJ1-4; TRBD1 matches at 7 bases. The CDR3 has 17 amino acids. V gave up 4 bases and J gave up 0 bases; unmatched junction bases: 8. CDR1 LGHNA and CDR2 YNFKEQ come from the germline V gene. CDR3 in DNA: TGTGCCAGCAGCCCCACGACAGGGAAGGCAACTAATGAAAAACTGTTTTTT. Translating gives CASSPTTGKATNEKLFF.

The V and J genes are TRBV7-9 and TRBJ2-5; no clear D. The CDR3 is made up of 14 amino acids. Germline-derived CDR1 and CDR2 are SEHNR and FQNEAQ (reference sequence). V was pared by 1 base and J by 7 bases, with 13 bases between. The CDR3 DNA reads TGTGCCAGCAGCTTAGTTTCGGCTCCAGGGACCCAGTACTTC. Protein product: CASSLVSAPGTQYF. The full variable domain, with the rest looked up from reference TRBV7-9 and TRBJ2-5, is DTGVSQNPRHKITKRGQNVTFRCDPISEHNRLYWYRQTLGQGPEFLTYFQNEAQLEKSRLLSDRFSAERPKGSFSTLEIQRTEQGDSAMYLCASSLVSAPGTQYFGPGTRLLVL.

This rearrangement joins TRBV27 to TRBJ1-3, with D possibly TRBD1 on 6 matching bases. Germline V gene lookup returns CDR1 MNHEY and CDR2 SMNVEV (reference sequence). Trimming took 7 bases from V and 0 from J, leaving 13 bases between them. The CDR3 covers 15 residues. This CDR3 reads CASKQGPPSGNTIYF. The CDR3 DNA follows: TGTGCCAGCAAGCAGGGGCCTCCCTCTGGAAACACCATATATTTT.

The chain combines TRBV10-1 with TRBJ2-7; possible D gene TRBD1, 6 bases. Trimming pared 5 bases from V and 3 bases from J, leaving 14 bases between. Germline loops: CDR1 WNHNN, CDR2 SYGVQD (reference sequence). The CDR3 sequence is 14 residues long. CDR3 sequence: CASSRRGHSYEQYF. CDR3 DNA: TGCGCCAGCAGTCGAAGGGGACACAGCTACGAGCAGTACTTC.

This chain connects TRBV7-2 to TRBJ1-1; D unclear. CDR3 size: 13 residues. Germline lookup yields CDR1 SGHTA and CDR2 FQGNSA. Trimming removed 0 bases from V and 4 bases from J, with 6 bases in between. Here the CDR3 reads CASSLATSTEAFF. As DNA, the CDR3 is TGTGCCAGCAGCTTAGCCACTTCCACTGAAGCTTTCTTT.

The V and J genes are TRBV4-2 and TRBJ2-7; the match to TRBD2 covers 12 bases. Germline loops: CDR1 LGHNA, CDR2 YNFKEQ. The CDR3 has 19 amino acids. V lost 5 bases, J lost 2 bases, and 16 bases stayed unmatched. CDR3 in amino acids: CASSRNAGTSGLTAYEQYF. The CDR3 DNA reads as TGTGCCAGCAGCAGGAACGCAGGGACTAGCGGGCTCACCGCCTACGAGCAGTACTTC.

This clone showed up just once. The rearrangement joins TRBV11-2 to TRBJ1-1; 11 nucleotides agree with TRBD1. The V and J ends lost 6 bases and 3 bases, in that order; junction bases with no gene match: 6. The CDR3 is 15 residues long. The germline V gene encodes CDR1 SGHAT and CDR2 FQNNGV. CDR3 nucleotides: TGTGCCAGCAGGCCGGGACAGGGGGGGGACACTGAAGCTTTCTTT. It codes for CASRPGQGGDTEAFF.

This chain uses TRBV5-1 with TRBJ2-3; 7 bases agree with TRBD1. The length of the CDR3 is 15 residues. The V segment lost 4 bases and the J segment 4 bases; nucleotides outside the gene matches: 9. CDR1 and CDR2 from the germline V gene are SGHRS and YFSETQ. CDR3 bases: TGCGCCAGCAGCCTTACCACAGGGGTCGCAGATACGCAGTATTTT. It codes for CASSLTTGVADTQYF.

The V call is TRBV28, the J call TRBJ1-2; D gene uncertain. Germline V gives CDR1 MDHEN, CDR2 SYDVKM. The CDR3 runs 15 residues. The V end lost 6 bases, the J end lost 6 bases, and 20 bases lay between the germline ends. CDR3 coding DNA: TGTGCCAGCAGACGACCTAGGACCGGGCGGGATGGCTACACCTTC. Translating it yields CASRRPRTGRDGYTF.

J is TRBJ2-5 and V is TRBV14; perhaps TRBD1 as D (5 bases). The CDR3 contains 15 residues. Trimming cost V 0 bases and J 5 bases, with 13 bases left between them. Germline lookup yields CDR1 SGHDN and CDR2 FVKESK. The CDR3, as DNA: TGTGCCAGCAGCCAAGATGGGGCCTATTGGGAGACCCAGTACTTC. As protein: CASSQDGAYWETQYF.

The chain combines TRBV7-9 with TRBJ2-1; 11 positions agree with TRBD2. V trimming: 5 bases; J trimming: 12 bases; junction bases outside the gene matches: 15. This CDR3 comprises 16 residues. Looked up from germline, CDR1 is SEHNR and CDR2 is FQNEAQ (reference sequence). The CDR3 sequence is CASSTALAGGYRGQFF. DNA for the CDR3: TGTGCCAGCAGCACTGCTCTAGCGGGAGGATACCGGGGGCAGTTCTTC.

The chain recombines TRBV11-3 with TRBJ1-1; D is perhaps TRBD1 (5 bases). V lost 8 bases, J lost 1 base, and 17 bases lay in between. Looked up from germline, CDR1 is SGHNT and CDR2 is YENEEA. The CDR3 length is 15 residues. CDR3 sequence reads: CASHPGGVKNTEAFF. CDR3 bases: TGTGCCAGCCACCCGGGGGGAGTAAAGAACACTGAAGCTTTCTTT.

DNA of the CDR3: TGCAGCGAGAGACAGGGCGCGTCGAGAAATACGCAGTATTTT. Amino acid sequence: CSERQGASRNTQYF. The chain uses TRBV29-1 and TRBJ2-3; TRBD1 aligns across 7 bases. CDR3 length: 14 residues. Germline CDR1 reads SQVTM; CDR2 reads ANQGSEA. V was pared by 7 bases and J by 7 bases, with 14 bases of the junction left unmatched.

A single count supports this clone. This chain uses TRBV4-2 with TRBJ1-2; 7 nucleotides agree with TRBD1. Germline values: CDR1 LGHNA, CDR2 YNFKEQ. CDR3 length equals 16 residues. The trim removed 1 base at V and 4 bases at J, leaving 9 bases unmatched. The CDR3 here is CASSQGSGQSFYGYTF. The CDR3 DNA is TGTGCCAGCAGCCAAGGATCGGGACAGAGCTTCTATGGCTACACCTTC.